This T cell receptor (beta chain) was profiled in a study of blood T cell repertoires in COVID-19. As for the study in general: Sources were T cells, B-cell-depleted T cells, or PBMCs; the material itself was cDNA or gDNA.

As handled by the study authors: How many nucleated cells were present was estimated from reference gene primer amplification. Generated by immunoSEQ multiplex PCR, the TCRdb table keeps only in-frame clones and is missing some. Clonal size and the V and J genes are those of that table, whereas D and trimming came from the DNA. The sample lists approximately 99,000 clones, 79% seen once, with 15% to 20% in the top ten. CDR1 is KGHSH, CDR2 LQKENI, per germline. The ends were cut back, 2 bases at V and 9 bases at J, with 14 bases in the middle. The CDR3 runs to 14 residues. This clone was seen once. The specimen was peripheral blood. The TCR sequence derives from a woman of 80 years or more with active or convalescent COVID-19. The V call is TRBV18, the J call TRBJ2-1; maybe TRBD2 (6 bases). The CDR3 DNA follows: TGTGCCAGCTCACCAGGGGGGACCCGCGGTGAGCAGTTCTTC. This sequence encodes CASSPGGTRGEQFF.